These 6 T cell receptor beta chains share one sample of origin, sequenced in a study of blood T cell repertoires in COVID-19. TCRdb's copy holds only in-frame clones and misses some; the assay was immunoSEQ multiplex PCR. This sample has 110,000 or so clones, with roughly 85% found just once. Sequencing was carried out using peripheral blood. Receptor source: a human donor in a cohort sampled during active COVID-19.

The V call is TRBV7-8, the J call TRBJ1-2, with a possible D match to TRBD1 (6 bases). V was trimmed by 7 bases and J by 8 bases, leaving 23 bases between them. Germline loops: CDR1 SGHVS, CDR2 FQNEAQ. The CDR3 has 15 amino acids. The CDR3 is CASTADTGSPRGYTF. The DNA for the CDR3 is TGTGCCAGCACCGCCGACACAGGGTCCCCCAGAGGCTACACCTTC.

This clone was recorded only once. The chain joins TRBV11-2 to TRBJ2-7, with D maybe TRBD2 (6 bases). Trimming stripped 5 bases from V and 5 bases from J, with 16 bases between. This CDR3 region has 14 residues. Germline V gene sequence: CDR1 SGHAT, CDR2 FQNNGV. The CDR3 DNA reads TGTGCCAGCAGCATAAGACTAGTCGTCCACGAGCAGTACTTC. Its protein product is CASSIRLVVHEQYF.

This clone was observed a few times. The chain links TRBV5-1 to TRBJ1-6, with 7 bases lining up with TRBD1. The CDR3 sequence is 14 residues long. The V gene end was trimmed by 3 bases and the J gene end by 7 bases; junction bases not matched to a gene: 4. Germline V gives CDR1 SGHRS, CDR2 YFSETQ. CDR3 residues: CASSSGTENSPLHF. CDR3 bases: TGCGCCAGCAGCTCCGGGACAGAAAATTCACCCCTCCACTTT.

The chain recombines TRBV24-1 with TRBJ1-4; 10 nucleotides agree with TRBD1. Per the germline V gene, CDR1 is KGHDR and CDR2 is SFDVKD. V shed 5 bases and J 5 bases; nucleotides not matched to a gene: 10. The CDR3 covers 17 residues. In DNA form, the CDR3 reads TGTGCCACCAGTGCTAACCCGGGACAGGGGCGGAATGAAAAACTGTTTTTT. Amino acids: CATSANPGQGRNEKLFF.

The V and J genes are TRBV28 and TRBJ2-7, with 7 bases that match TRBD1. The CDR3 has 13 amino acids. The V segment lost 0 bases and the J segment 5 bases; nucleotides outside the gene matches: 1. CDR1 and CDR2 from the germline V gene are MDHEN and SYDVKM. CDR3 loop: CASSLWTGNEQYF. Written as DNA, the CDR3 is TGTGCCAGCAGTTTATGGACAGGGAACGAGCAGTACTTC.

V gene TRBV20-1 combines with J gene TRBJ2-5; D is possibly TRBD2 (6 bases). Deletions cut 6 bases from V and 7 bases from J, with 12 bases between. This CDR3 comprises 11 residues. In germline, CDR1 is DFQATT, CDR2 SNEGSKA (reference sequence). CDR3 DNA sequence: TGCAGTGCAACGGGGCGGGGGACCCAGTACTTC. This sequence encodes CSATGRGTQYF.